A selection of T cell receptor beta chains follows, all from one sample in a study of blood T cell repertoires in COVID-19. TCRdb's copy holds only in-frame clones and misses some; the assay was immunoSEQ multiplex PCR. The table includes around 290,000 clones, 80% to 90% detected once. The sample was peripheral blood. Every receptor here comes from a woman aged 70-85 years with COVID-19, enrolled during active disease. Each CDR3 is given with its conserved first and last residue. Each record gives: J gene, clone size, V gene, D gene, CDR3 DNA, CDR3 protein. A D gene is named only where the DNA matches it firmly. Expanded clones are given a class, and other clones once, few, many or no size at all.

j_call: TRBJ2-7
clone_size: few
v_call: TRBV27
d_call: TRBD2
cdr3_nt: TGTGCCAGCCGATGGGGGGGTGGGGACTACGAGCAGTACTTC
cdr3_aa: CASRWGGGDYEQYF

j_call: TRBJ1-6
clone_size: few
v_call: TRBV6-1
d_call: -
cdr3_nt: TGTGCCAGCAGTGAAACCCCCCGGGCACCCCTCCACTTT
cdr3_aa: CASSETPRAPLHF

j_call: TRBJ2-6
clone_size: -
v_call: TRBV24-1
d_call: -
cdr3_nt: TGTGCCACCAGTGACCATCGACCAACAGGGTTCATACGAGGGGCCAACGTCCTGACTTTC
cdr3_aa: CATSDHRPTGFIRGANVLTF

j_call: TRBJ2-1
clone_size: -
v_call: TRBV6-5
d_call: TRBD1
cdr3_nt: TGTGCCAGCACCTGGGACAGGGGAAATGAGCAGTTCTTC
cdr3_aa: CASTWDRGNEQFF

j_call: TRBJ1-1
clone_size: -
v_call: TRBV6-2/TRBV6-3
d_call: TRBD1
cdr3_nt: TGTGCCAGCAGCCGACCGGGACAGGTCTTGCCGAACACTGAAGCTCTCTTT
cdr3_aa: CASSRPGQVLPNTEALF

j_call: TRBJ2-1
clone_size: few
v_call: TRBV27
d_call: -
cdr3_nt: TGTGCCAGCAGTCGGCTACCGTTCAGGGATCTTTCTCCTAGGGATGAGCAGTTCTTC
cdr3_aa: CASSRLPFRDLSPRDEQFF

j_call: TRBJ1-2
clone_size: -
v_call: TRBV5-4
d_call: -
cdr3_nt: TGTGCCAGCAGCTTGGTCGTTTATGGCTACACCTTC
cdr3_aa: CASSLVVYGYTF

j_call: TRBJ1-6
clone_size: -
v_call: TRBV30
d_call: -
cdr3_nt: TGTGCCTGGAGTGTGAAACGGGATAATTCACCCCTCCACTTT
cdr3_aa: CAWSVKRDNSPLHF

j_call: TRBJ2-5
clone_size: -
v_call: TRBV5-8
d_call: -
cdr3_nt: TGTGCCAGCAGCTTAGGTTTGGGAGGAGAGACCCAGTACTTC
cdr3_aa: CASSLGLGGETQYF

j_call: TRBJ2-7
clone_size: -
v_call: TRBV5-6
d_call: -
cdr3_nt: TGTGCCAGCAGCTCCAGGGGTGGGGACGAGCAGTACTTC
cdr3_aa: CASSSRGGDEQYF

j_call: TRBJ2-7
clone_size: -
v_call: TRBV5-1
d_call: TRBD2
cdr3_nt: TGCGCCAGCAGCCCTACTAGCGATCACGAGCAGTACTTC
cdr3_aa: CASSPTSDHEQYF

j_call: TRBJ1-1
clone_size: -
v_call: TRBV27
d_call: -
cdr3_nt: TGTGCCAGCAGCCCGAGGACTGGTGAAGCTTTCTTT
cdr3_aa: CASSPRTGEAFF

j_call: TRBJ1-1
clone_size: -
v_call: TRBV4-2
d_call: -
cdr3_nt: TGTGCCAGCAGCGACGTTGGAGAGAACACTGAAGTTTTCTTT
cdr3_aa: CASSDVGENTEVFF

j_call: TRBJ1-5
clone_size: once
v_call: TRBV6-5
d_call: -
cdr3_nt: TGTGCCAGCAGTTACTCGAGGGACAATCAGCCCCAGCATTTT
cdr3_aa: CASSYSRDNQPQHF

j_call: TRBJ2-5
clone_size: -
v_call: TRBV24-1
d_call: -
cdr3_nt: TGTGCCACCAGTGATTTTAACGGGTTTCAAGAGACCCAGTACTTC
cdr3_aa: CATSDFNGFQETQYF

j_call: TRBJ2-1
clone_size: -
v_call: TRBV5-1
d_call: TRBD2
cdr3_nt: TGCGCCAGCAGGACTAGCGGGGGGGCGTACAATGAGCAGTTCTTC
cdr3_aa: CASRTSGGAYNEQFF

j_call: TRBJ1-1
clone_size: -
v_call: TRBV29-1
d_call: -
cdr3_nt: TGCAGCGTTCCCGGGGAGATGAACACTGAAGCTTTCTTT
cdr3_aa: CSVPGEMNTEAFF

j_call: TRBJ2-1
clone_size: once
v_call: TRBV30
d_call: -
cdr3_nt: TGTGCCTGGAGTGTAGTGGGGGGGCTCGGTGAGCAGTTCTTC
cdr3_aa: CAWSVVGGLGEQFF

j_call: TRBJ1-2
clone_size: -
v_call: TRBV7-2
d_call: -
cdr3_nt: TGTGCCAGCAGCTTAGTTTACAGGATGGATTGGGGCTACACCTTC
cdr3_aa: CASSLVYRMDWGYTF

j_call: TRBJ1-5
clone_size: once
v_call: TRBV28
d_call: TRBD1
cdr3_nt: TGTGCCAGCAGTTTCCCGGACAGGAATCAGCCCCAGCATTTT
cdr3_aa: CASSFPDRNQPQHF

j_call: TRBJ2-3
clone_size: -
v_call: TRBV29-1
d_call: TRBD1
cdr3_nt: TGCAGCGCTAGTCCAGGGGGCTCAAGGCAGACGCAGTATTTT
cdr3_aa: CSASPGGSRQTQYF

j_call: TRBJ1-2
clone_size: -
v_call: TRBV3-1/TRBV3-2
d_call: -
cdr3_nt: TGTGCCAGCAGCCAAGATAGGGGGGGGCGAAGCTATGGCTACACCTTC
cdr3_aa: CASSQDRGGRSYGYTF

j_call: TRBJ1-6
clone_size: -
v_call: TRBV9
d_call: -
cdr3_nt: TGTGCCAGCAGCGCGTCCCCGGGAAATAATTCACCCCTCCACTTT
cdr3_aa: CASSASPGNNSPLHF

j_call: TRBJ1-5
clone_size: once
v_call: TRBV5-1
d_call: -
cdr3_nt: TGCGCCAGCAGCTTGTACAGCTTCAATCAGCCCCAGCATTTT
cdr3_aa: CASSLYSFNQPQHF

j_call: TRBJ1-2
clone_size: -
v_call: TRBV5-6
d_call: -
cdr3_nt: TGTGCCAGCAGCTTGGGCGTCGAGCGCAACTATGGCTACACCTTC
cdr3_aa: CASSLGVERNYGYTF

j_call: TRBJ1-1
clone_size: -
v_call: TRBV24-1
d_call: TRBD1
cdr3_nt: TGTGCCACCAGTGATACGAACAGGGGGAACACTGAAGCTTTCTTT
cdr3_aa: CATSDTNRGNTEAFF

j_call: TRBJ1-4
clone_size: -
v_call: TRBV5-1
d_call: -
cdr3_nt: TGCGCCAGCAGCTCTCACAGGGATGTCGGTGAAAAACTGTTTTTT
cdr3_aa: CASSSHRDVGEKLFF

j_call: TRBJ1-6
clone_size: -
v_call: TRBV5-1
d_call: -
cdr3_nt: TGCGCCAGCAGCTTGGCGGTGGGGGGGCCTAATTCACCCCTCCACTTT
cdr3_aa: CASSLAVGGPNSPLHF

j_call: TRBJ1-1
clone_size: -
v_call: TRBV5-1
d_call: TRBD1
cdr3_nt: TGCGCCAGCAGCTTAGGGACAGGGGGCCCCACTGAAGCTTTCTTT
cdr3_aa: CASSLGTGGPTEAFF

j_call: TRBJ2-7
clone_size: -
v_call: TRBV6-6
d_call: -
cdr3_nt: TGTGCCAGCAGCTCAAATGGGGGACTCGAGCAGTACTTC
cdr3_aa: CASSSNGGLEQYF

j_call: TRBJ2-2
clone_size: -
v_call: TRBV5-4
d_call: TRBD2
cdr3_nt: TGTGCCAGCAGCGCCAGGACTAGCGGGGGGAACACCGGGGAGCTGTTTTTT
cdr3_aa: CASSARTSGGNTGELFF

j_call: TRBJ2-7
clone_size: -
v_call: TRBV28
d_call: TRBD1
cdr3_nt: TGTGCCACTCGACTACTACACCCAGGGGGCTCCTACGAGCAGTACTTC
cdr3_aa: CATRLLHPGGSYEQYF

j_call: TRBJ2-3
clone_size: few
v_call: TRBV3-1/TRBV3-2
d_call: -
cdr3_nt: TGTGCCAGCAGCCCCGTGCGAGTCTACACAGATACGCAGTATTTT
cdr3_aa: CASSPVRVYTDTQYF

j_call: TRBJ1-1
clone_size: -
v_call: TRBV3-1/TRBV3-2
d_call: -
cdr3_nt: TGTGCCAGCAGCCCCCTGACATTCATGAACACTGAAGCTTTCTTT
cdr3_aa: CASSPLTFMNTEAFF

j_call: TRBJ1-2
clone_size: -
v_call: TRBV5-1
d_call: TRBD1
cdr3_nt: TGCGCCAGCAGCCCCGGACAGGGACCCGATGAGCGCTACACCTTC
cdr3_aa: CASSPGQGPDERYTF

j_call: TRBJ2-4
clone_size: -
v_call: TRBV4-3
d_call: TRBD1
cdr3_nt: TGCGCCAGCAGCCCGAGTGGGACAGGGGGTAAAAACATTCAGTACTTC
cdr3_aa: CASSPSGTGGKNIQYF

j_call: TRBJ2-5
clone_size: -
v_call: TRBV5-1
d_call: TRBD2
cdr3_nt: TGCGCCAGCAGCTTTAGCGGGGCGGAGACCCAGTACTTC
cdr3_aa: CASSFSGAETQYF